The rows below give T cell receptor beta chains drawn from one sample of a study of T cells in Graves' hyperthyroidism and ophthalmopathy. TCRdb recomputed calls from the multiplex PCR reads with MiXCR, one row per CDR3 protein. Of around 270,000 distinct CDR3 sequences in the sample, less than 20% were seen once. What was sequenced was blood. The receptor set was obtained from a man aged 50-60 years with Graves' ophthalmopathy. The CDR3 runs from the conserved cysteine through the conserved F or W. The order of the fields is D gene, clone size, V gene, J gene, CDR3 length, CDR3 protein, CDR3 DNA. A D gene is named only where the DNA matches it firmly. A clone size is listed for some rows: how often the clone was seen (once, few, many), or a class if it is expanded.

TRBD1,-,TRBV5-1,TRBJ1-3,15,CASSFSGTGGDTIYF,TGCGCCAGCAGCTTCTCCGGGACAGGGGGGGACACCATATATTTT
-,few,TRBV7-2,TRBJ2-7,13,CASSRGRCYEQYF,TGTGCCAGCAGCAGGGGACGGTGCTACGAGCAGTACTTC
TRBD2,-,TRBV6-1,TRBJ2-1,15,CASSPTGAGGPKQFF,TGTGCCAGCAGTCCCACAGGAGCGGGAGGGCCAAAGCAGTTCTTC
TRBD1,-,TRBV29-1,TRBJ2-2,15,CSVLGGQGAIGELFF,TGCAGCGTCCTGGGGGGACAGGGGGCAATCGGGGAGCTGTTTTTT
-,few,TRBV28,TRBJ2-1,15,CASTFTGTPSNEQFF,TGTGCCAGCACTTTTACCGGGACACCTTCGAATGAGCAGTTCTTC
TRBD1,few,TRBV5-4,TRBJ1-2,15,CASSGTGSINYGYTF,TGTGCCAGCAGCGGGACAGGGTCCATAAACTATGGCTACACCTTC
TRBD2,-,TRBV28,TRBJ2-1,15,CASIPGTSGRNEQFF,TGTGCCAGCATTCCCGGGACTAGCGGGAGAAATGAGCAGTTCTTC
-,many,TRBV28,TRBJ1-4,16,CASSLWPGQEAEKLFF,TGTGCCAGCAGTTTATGGCCGGGACAAGAGGCTGAAAAACTGTTTTTT
-,-,TRBV20-1,TRBJ1-1,12,CSARVVGTEAFF,TGCAGTGCTAGAGTAGTGGGGACTGAAGCTTTCTTT
-,many,TRBV20-1,TRBJ2-1,14,CSARVEFFSDEQFF,TGCAGTGCTAGAGTGGAGTTCTTCTCGGATGAGCAGTTCTTC
TRBD2,-,TRBV5-1,TRBJ2-3,16,CASSLEGTSGRNTQYF,TGCGCCAGCAGCTTGGAAGGGACTAGCGGCAGGAATACGCAGTATTTT
-,-,TRBV11-2,TRBJ1-5,16,CASSPGTSDGNQPQHF,TGTGCCAGCAGCCCCGGGACTAGCGACGGCAATCAGCCCCAGCATTTT
-,-,TRBV7-8,TRBJ2-7,14,CASSSKTGSYEQYF,TGTGCCAGCAGCTCGAAAACCGGGAGCTACGAGCAGTACTTC
-,-,TRBV29-1,TRBJ2-5,14,CSVEKSLSIETQYF,TGCAGCGTTGAGAAATCACTCTCCATTGAGACCCAGTACTTC
TRBD2,many,TRBV20-1,TRBJ2-5,17,CSAREGLAGGRGETQYF,TGCAGTGCTAGAGAAGGACTAGCGGGAGGGCGCGGGGAGACCCAGTACTTC
-,-,TRBV20-1,TRBJ1-6,15,CSASPTGGPNSPLHF,TGCAGTGCTAGCCCTACCGGGGGCCCTAATTCACCCCTCCACTTT
-,few,TRBV6-5,TRBJ1-2,16,CASSSWDPGAAYGYTF,TGTGCCAGCAGTTCCTGGGATCCGGGGGCGGCCTATGGCTACACCTTC
-,many,TRBV5-1,TRBJ2-1,13,CASSHPGADEQFF,TGCGCCAGCAGCCACCCAGGGGCGGATGAGCAGTTCTTC
TRBD2,many,TRBV28,TRBJ2-2,18,CASTPGGIAGAQAGELFF,TGTGCCAGCACACCCGGGGGGATAGCGGGGGCCCAGGCCGGGGAGCTGTTTTTT
TRBD2,many,TRBV20-1,TRBJ2-4,15,CSALKLASAKNIQYF,TGCAGTGCTTTGAAACTAGCGTCTGCCAAAAACATTCAGTACTTC
-,many,TRBV20-1,TRBJ2-1,13,CSAFPGQYNEQFF,TGCAGTGCGTTCCCGGGTCAGTACAATGAGCAGTTCTTC
TRBD1,many,TRBV12-3/TRBV12-4,TRBJ2-1,17,CASSLRMGGQGYNEQFF,TGTGCCAGCAGTTTAAGAATGGGGGGACAGGGGTACAATGAGCAGTTCTTC
TRBD1,many,TRBV11-2,TRBJ2-7,14,CASSKPGQGYEQYF,TGTGCCAGCAGCAAACCGGGACAGGGGTACGAGCAGTACTTC
-,few,TRBV2,TRBJ1-2,14,CASSEAEGNYGYTF,TGTGCCAGCAGTGAAGCGGAAGGGAACTATGGCTACACCTTC
TRBD2,few,TRBV29-1,TRBJ2-5,14,CSVAVGRAKETQYF,TGCAGCGTTGCGGTCGGGAGGGCCAAAGAGACCCAGTACTTC
-,-,TRBV20-1,TRBJ2-7,12,CSARSGPLEQYF,TGCAGTGCTAGATCGGGGCCTTTAGAGCAGTACTTC
-,-,TRBV20-1,TRBJ2-4,15,CSAGAGDLAKNIQYF,TGCAGTGCTGGGGCTGGGGACCTAGCCAAAAACATTCAGTACTTC
-,few,TRBV10-3,TRBJ1-1,12,CAIRGSNTEAFF,TGTGCCATCAGGGGGTCGAACACTGAAGCTTTCTTT
-,-,TRBV14,TRBJ1-2,13,CASSQDTVYGYTF,TGTGCCAGCAGCCAAGATACGGTCTATGGCTACACCTTC
-,many,TRBV6-1,TRBJ1-1,17,CASRAGRQALMNTEAFF,TGTGCCAGCAGAGCCGGGAGACAGGCCCTCATGAACACTGAAGCTTTCTTT
TRBD2,many,TRBV5-1,TRBJ2-1,15,CASSLRLAGGSEQFF,TGCGCCAGCAGCTTAAGACTAGCGGGAGGAAGTGAGCAGTTCTTC